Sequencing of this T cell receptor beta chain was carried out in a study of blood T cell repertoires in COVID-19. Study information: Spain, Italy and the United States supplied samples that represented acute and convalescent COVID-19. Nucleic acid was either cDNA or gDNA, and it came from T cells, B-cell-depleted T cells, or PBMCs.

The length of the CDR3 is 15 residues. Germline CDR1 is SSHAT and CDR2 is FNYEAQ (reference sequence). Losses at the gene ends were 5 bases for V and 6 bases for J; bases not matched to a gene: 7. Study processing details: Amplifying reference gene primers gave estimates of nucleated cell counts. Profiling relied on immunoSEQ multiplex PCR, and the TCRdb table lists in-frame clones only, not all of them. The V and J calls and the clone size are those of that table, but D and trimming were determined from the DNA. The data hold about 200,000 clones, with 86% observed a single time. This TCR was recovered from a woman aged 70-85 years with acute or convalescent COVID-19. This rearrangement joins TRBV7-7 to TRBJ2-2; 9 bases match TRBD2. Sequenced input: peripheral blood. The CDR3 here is CASSPSGRLAGELFF. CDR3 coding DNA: TGTGCCAGCAGCCCCAGCGGGAGGTTGGCCGGGGAGCTGTTTTTT.